Included here is one TCR beta chain sequence, with context. No antigen is known for it. For every CD8+ T cell subset, hundreds of thousands of cells were flow-sorted straight into RLT lysis buffer, and each subset was sorted in triplicate. To exclude memory contaminants, naive CD8+ T cells were stringently defined as CD45RO-CCR7+CD27+CD95-. Standard density gradient centrifugation was used to isolate peripheral blood mononuclear cells from buffy coats. Naive CXCR3-negative and CXCR3-positive CD8+ T cells were flow-sorted on a FACSAria III. Total RNA was extracted from sorted cells using an RNeasy Mini Kit. The sample belongs to a study of CXCR3-negative and CXCR3-positive naive CD8 T cells (dated by TCRdb to between 2018 and 2021). For the study in its entirety: In total, approximately 150 million TRB reads were obtained, corresponding to roughly 1.5 +/- 0.3 million reads per library. Data from around ten donors, pooled across two independent experiments, went into the diversity and physicochemical repertoire analyses. Naive subsets from about five donors and memory cells from 3 donors were included in the TRBV-TRBJ cluster analysis. Results the study describes overall, beyond this receptor: Because surface CD5, which is linked to self-reactivity in mice, was comparable between the naive subsets, TCR interaction strength was also inferred from the physicochemical properties of TRB CDR3s. TRB CDR3s from CXCR3-positive naive cells showed higher hydrophobicity (lower Kidera factor 4), lower energy, and higher strength and volume indices than CXCR3-negative naive cells. CXCR3 expression partially decreased after cryopreservation, so most assays used freshly isolated PBMCs. Naive CXCR3-negative and CXCR3-positive cells from the same donor showed similar TRBV-TRBJ usage, whereas memory cells showed distinct patterns. Repertoire diversity was comparably high in both naive subsets but much lower in memory CD8+ T cells.

The CDR3 measures 14 amino acids from cysteine to phenylalanine. The DNA sequence is not available. The sequencer listed for this sample is NextSeq 550. The Human TCR Profiling Kit (MiLaboratory) was used to prepare UMI-labeled 5' RACE TRB cDNA libraries. cDNA synthesis used the entire amount of extracted RNA, and PCR amplification then used the entire amount of cDNA produced. Libraries were prepared in parallel using an identical number of PCR cycles. The published analysis was carried out like this. With a minimum of two reads required per UMI, MIGEC and MiXCR pulled out about 52,000 +/- 9,100 unique UMI-labeled TRB cDNA molecules from each library. On average, each library contained approximately 40,000 +/- 10,000 functional in-frame TRB CDR3 nucleotide clonotypes without stop codons. Diversity metrics, including normalized Shannon-Wiener and Chao1, were computed in VDJtools after downsampling to 5000 UMI-labeled TRB molecules per sample. VDJtools computed clonotype-size-weighted physicochemical properties of the central five CDR3 residues: interaction energy, strength, volume and Kidera factor 4. Reprocessed by TCRdb, the reads give a single entry per CDR3 protein sequence, without DNA. TCRdb's processing, not the study's, gives the V and J calls here. This sample's table contains 150,000 to 170,000 distinct CDR3 sequences. Clones ranked in the top ten supply approximately 0.46% of the sample.

This receptor was identified in a human donor in good health. Some clones in this sample may be carry-over from other donors' samples. The chain is made from TRBV12-3 or TRBV12-4 and TRBJ1-5; TCRdb proposes TRBD1, but this gene call is untestable without DNA. Sample: naive CXCR3+ CD8+ T cells from blood. The cell subset or site label, read with the paper, signifies: CD45RO-CCR7+CD27+CD95- naive CD8+ T cells expressing CXCR3 (TNR3+). The CDR3 in this case is CASSLRQGTQPQHF.